The clone carrying this T cell receptor (beta chain) has a handful of counts. The data were obtained in a study of control samples from healthy donors and cancer patients. Trimming pared 3 bases from V and 6 bases from J, leaving 6 bases between. In germline, CDR1 is SNHLY, CDR2 FYNNEI. CDR3 length: 11 amino acids. Method: immunoSEQ multiplex PCR; TCRdb's copy keeps in-frame clones and lacks some. This sample yields 170,000 or so clones, of which more than 85% are seen a single time; around 2% belongs to the top ten. The TCR comes from a woman in her thirties or forties in good health. The sample comprised blood. The chain links TRBV2 to TRBJ2-7, with D maybe TRBD2 (5 bases). The CDR3 bases are TGTGCCAGCAGTGAGGGGAGCGAGCAGTACTTC. It specifies CASSEGSEQYF.